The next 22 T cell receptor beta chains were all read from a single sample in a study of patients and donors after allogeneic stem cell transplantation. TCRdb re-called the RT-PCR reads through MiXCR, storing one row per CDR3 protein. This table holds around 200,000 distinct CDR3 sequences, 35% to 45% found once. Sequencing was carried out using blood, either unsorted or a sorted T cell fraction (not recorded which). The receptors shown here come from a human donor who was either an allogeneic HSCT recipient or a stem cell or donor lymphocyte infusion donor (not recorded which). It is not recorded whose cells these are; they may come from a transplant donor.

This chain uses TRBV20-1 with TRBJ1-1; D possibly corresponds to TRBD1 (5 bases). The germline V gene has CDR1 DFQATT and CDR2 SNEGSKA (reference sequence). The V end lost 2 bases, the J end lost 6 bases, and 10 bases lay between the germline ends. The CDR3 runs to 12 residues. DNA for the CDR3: TGCAGTGCTAGACAGGGAGGGGCTGAAGCTTTCTTT. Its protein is CSARQGGAEAFF.

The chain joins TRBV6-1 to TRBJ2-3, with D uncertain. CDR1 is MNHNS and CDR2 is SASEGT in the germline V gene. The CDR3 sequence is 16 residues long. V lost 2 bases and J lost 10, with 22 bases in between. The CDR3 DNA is TGTGCCAGCAGTGAATGGCGGCTACCGCTCGGTCAGGCGCAGTATTTT. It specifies CASSEWRLPLGQAQYF.

In DNA form, the CDR3 reads TGTGCCAGCAGCCCCCCCAGGGCCGAGCAGTACTTC. It yields the protein CASSPPRAEQYF. The chain has TRBV7-9 and TRBJ2-7; possible D gene TRBD1, 5 bases. Germline CDR1 is SEHNR and CDR2 is FQNEAQ (reference sequence). Trimming left V 5 bases short and J 6 bases short, with 11 bases between. This CDR3 has 12 amino acids.

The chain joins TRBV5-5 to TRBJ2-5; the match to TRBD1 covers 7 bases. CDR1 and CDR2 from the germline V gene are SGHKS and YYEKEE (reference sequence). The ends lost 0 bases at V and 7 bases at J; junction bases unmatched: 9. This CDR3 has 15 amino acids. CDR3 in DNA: TGTGCCAGCAGCTTGGTACTGGGACAGCGTGGGACCCAGTACTTC. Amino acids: CASSLVLGQRGTQYF.

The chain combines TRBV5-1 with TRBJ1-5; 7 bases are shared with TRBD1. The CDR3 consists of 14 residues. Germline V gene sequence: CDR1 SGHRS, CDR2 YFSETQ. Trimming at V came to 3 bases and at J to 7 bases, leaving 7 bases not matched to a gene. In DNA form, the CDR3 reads TGCGCCAGCAGCTCAGGGGGGCTTGGACAGCCCCAGCATTTT. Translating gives CASSSGGLGQPQHF. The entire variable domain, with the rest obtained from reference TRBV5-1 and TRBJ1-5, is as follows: KAGVTQTPRYLIKTRGQQVTLSCSPISGHRSVSWYQQTPGQGLQFLFEYFSETQRNKGNFPGRFSGRQFSNSRSEMNVSTLELGDSALYLCASSSGGLGQPQHFGDGTRLSIL.

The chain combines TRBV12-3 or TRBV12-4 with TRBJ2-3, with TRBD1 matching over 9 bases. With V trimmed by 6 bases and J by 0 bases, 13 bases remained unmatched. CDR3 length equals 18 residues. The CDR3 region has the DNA TGTGCCAGCAGCCCACCGGGACAGGGAATCCATAGCACAGATACGCAGTATTTT. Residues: CASSPPGQGIHSTDTQYF.

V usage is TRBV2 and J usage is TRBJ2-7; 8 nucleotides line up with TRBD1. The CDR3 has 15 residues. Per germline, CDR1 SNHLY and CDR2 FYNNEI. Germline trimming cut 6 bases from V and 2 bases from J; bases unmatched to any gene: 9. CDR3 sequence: CASSLDRGPTYEQYF. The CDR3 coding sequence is TGTGCCAGCAGCCTTGACAGGGGACCAACCTACGAGCAGTACTTC.

The CDR3 region is CASRQPLRRNEKLFF. The CDR3 DNA reads TGCGCCAGCAGGCAACCCCTCCGGAGAAATGAAAAACTGTTTTTT. The J gene is TRBJ1-4, the V gene TRBV4-1; D unresolved. Germline CDR1 MGHRA, CDR2 YSYEKL. The CDR3 length is 15 residues. The V gene lost 6 bases and the J gene lost 5 bases, with 16 bases spanning the gap.

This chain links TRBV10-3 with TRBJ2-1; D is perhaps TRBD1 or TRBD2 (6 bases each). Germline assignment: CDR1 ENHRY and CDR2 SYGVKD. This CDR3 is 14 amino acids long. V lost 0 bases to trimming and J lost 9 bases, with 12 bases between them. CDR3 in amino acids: CAISESRGAGEQFF. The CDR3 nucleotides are TGTGCCATCAGTGAGTCGAGGGGGGCCGGTGAGCAGTTCTTC.

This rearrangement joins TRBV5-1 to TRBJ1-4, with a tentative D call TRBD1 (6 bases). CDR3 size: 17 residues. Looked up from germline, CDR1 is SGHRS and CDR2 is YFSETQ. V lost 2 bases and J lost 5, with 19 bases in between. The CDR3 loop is CASSFGARGAPNEKLFF. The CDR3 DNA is TGCGCCAGCAGCTTTGGGGCCCGGGGGGCCCCAAATGAAAAACTGTTTTTT. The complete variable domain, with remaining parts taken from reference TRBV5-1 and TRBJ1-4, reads KAGVTQTPRYLIKTRGQQVTLSCSPISGHRSVSWYQQTPGQGLQFLFEYFSETQRNKGNFPGRFSGRQFSNSRSEMNVSTLELGDSALYLCASSFGARGAPNEKLFFGSGTQLSVL.

The CDR3 region has the DNA TGTGCCAGCAGCTCCTACGGAGCAGGGCTGTTTTTT. Amino acids: CASSSYGAGLFF. The J gene is TRBJ1-4, the V gene TRBV7-9; perhaps TRBD1 as D (5 bases). The germline gives CDR1 SEHNR, CDR2 FQNEAQ (reference sequence). This CDR3 spans 12 amino acids. Trimming removed 4 bases at V and 14 bases at J, with 14 bases between.

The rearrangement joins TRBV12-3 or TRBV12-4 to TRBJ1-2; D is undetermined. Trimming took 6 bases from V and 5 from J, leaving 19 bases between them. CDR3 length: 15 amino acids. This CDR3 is CASSTRLPPHYGYTF. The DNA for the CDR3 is TGTGCCAGCAGCACTCGCCTACCTCCTCATTATGGCTACACCTTC.

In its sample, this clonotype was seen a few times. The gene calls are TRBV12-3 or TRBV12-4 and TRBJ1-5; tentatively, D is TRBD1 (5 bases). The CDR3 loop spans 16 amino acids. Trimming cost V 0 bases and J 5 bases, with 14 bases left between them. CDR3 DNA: TGTGCCAGCAGTTTAGCGGGGGGTAGGGGATATCAGCCCCAGCATTTT. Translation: CASSLAGGRGYQPQHF.

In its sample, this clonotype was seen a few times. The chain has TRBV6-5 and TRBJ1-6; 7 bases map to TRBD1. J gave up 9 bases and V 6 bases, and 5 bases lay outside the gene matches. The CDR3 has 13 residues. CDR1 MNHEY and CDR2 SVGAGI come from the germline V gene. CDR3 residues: CASSRTGLSPLHF. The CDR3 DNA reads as TGTGCCAGCAGCCGGACAGGACTTTCACCCCTCCACTTT.

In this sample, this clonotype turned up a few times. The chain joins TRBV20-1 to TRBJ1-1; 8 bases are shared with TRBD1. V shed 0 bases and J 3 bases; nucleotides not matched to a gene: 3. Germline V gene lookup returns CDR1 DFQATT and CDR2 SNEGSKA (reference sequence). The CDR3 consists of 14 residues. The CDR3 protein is CSARDPRGHTEAFF. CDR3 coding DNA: TGCAGTGCTAGAGATCCCAGGGGGCACACTGAAGCTTTCTTT.

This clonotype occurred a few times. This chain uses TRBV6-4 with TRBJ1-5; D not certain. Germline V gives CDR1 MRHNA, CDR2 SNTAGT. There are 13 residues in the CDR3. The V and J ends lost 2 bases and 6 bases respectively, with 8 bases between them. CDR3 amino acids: CASSDRDGQPQHF. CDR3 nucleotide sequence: TGTGCCAGCAGTGACAGGGATGGTCAGCCCCAGCATTTT.

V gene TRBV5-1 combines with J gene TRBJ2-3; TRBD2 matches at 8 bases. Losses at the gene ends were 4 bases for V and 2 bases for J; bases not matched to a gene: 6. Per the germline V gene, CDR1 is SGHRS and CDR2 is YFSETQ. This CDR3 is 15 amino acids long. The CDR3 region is CASSRSGVLTDTQYF. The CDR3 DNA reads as TGCGCCAGCAGCCGTAGCGGGGTTCTCACAGATACGCAGTATTTT.

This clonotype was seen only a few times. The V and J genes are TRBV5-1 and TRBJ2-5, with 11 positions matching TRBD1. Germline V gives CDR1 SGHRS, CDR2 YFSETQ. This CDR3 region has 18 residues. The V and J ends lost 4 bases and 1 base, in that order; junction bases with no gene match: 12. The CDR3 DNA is TGCGCCAGCAGCCCCGGGACAGGGGGAAAAAATTTCCAAGAGACCCAGTACTTC. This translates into CASSPGTGGKNFQETQYF.

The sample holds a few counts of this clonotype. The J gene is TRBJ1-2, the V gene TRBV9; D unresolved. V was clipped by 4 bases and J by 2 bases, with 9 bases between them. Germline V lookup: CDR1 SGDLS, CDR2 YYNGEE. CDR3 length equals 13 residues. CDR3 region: CASSTDGNYGYTF. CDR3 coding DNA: TGTGCCAGCAGCACTGACGGAAACTATGGCTACACCTTC. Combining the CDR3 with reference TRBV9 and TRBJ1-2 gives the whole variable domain DSGVTQTPKHLITATGQRVTLRCSPRSGDLSVYWYQQSLDQGLQFLIQYYNGEERAKGNILERFSAQQFPDLHSELNLSSLELGDSALYFCASSTDGNYGYTFGSGTRLTVV.

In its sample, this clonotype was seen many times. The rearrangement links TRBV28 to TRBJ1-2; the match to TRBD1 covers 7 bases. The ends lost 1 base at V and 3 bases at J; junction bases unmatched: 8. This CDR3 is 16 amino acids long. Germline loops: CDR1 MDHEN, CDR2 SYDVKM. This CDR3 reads CASSLSYAGQYYGYTF. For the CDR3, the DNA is TGTGCCAGCAGTTTATCTTATGCGGGACAGTACTATGGCTACACCTTC.

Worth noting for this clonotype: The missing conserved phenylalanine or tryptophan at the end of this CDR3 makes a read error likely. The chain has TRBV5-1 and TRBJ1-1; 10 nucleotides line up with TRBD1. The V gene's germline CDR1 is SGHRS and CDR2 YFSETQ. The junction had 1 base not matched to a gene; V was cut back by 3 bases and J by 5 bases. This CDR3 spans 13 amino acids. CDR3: CASSWDRGTEAFL. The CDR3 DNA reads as TGCGCCAGCAGCTGGGACAGGGGTACTGAAGCTTTCTTG.

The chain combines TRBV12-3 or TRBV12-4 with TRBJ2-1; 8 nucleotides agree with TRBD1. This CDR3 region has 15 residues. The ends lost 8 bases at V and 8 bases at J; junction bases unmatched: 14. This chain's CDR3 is CASWGGGQGADEQFF. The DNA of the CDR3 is TGTGCCAGCTGGGGCGGCGGGCAGGGGGCAGATGAGCAGTTCTTC.